The entry that follows covers one T cell receptor beta chain sequence. The data were obtained in a study of molecular identifiers for immune sequencing clone quantification. The CDR3 totals 14 residues. V dropped 11 bases and J dropped 1 base, with 16 bases sitting between them. Bulk TCR libraries used previously described methods and listed TCR primers. One entry per CDR3 protein, called by TCRdb with MiXCR from the PCR reads. The repertoire consists of about 100,000 distinct CDR3 sequences, with 36% occurring once and the leading ten covering approximately 4%. The genes are TRBV23-1 and TRBJ2-3; D gene uncertain. TRBV23-1 is reported as an ORF; its role is uncertain. The sequencing sample was made of naive CD8+ T cells from blood, with Jurkat cell RNA spiked in. The subset was: FACS-sorted CD8+CD4-CCR7+CD45RA+ naive T cells. This receptor was taken from a human donor in good health. Some libraries in this study had Jurkat cell RNA spiked in. CDR3 bases: TGCGCCTGCAATATCAACATAGGCACAGATACGCAGTATTTT. Translation gives CACNINIGTDTQYF.